The 14 T cell receptor beta chains presented below share a single source sample, sequenced in a study of cytomegalovirus exposure and HLA in healthy donors (dated by TCRdb to 2017 to 2019). The library was obtained by the immunoSEQ multiplex PCR assay. A mixture of 60 forward primers for TCR Vbeta segments and 13 reverse primers for TCR Jbeta segments was used in the multiplex PCR. Here the immuneACCESS table is served through TCRdb, limited to in-frame sequences with V and J called. Missing clones are a known gap in these copies; in checked studies unresolved V genes cover under half, and the rest lacks a known reason. In all, the sample holds 130,000 or so clones, and more than 70% of those were seen once. The ten largest make up approximately 0.86% of the sample. Sequences were obtained from PBMCs. The receptors derive from a woman between 55 and 75 years old in good health and CMV-seronegative.

This chain connects TRBV2 to TRBJ1-1; TRBD1 agrees at 7 bases. The CDR3 is 15 residues long. Germline values: CDR1 SNHLY, CDR2 FYNNEI. Trimming at V came to 7 bases and at J to 0 bases, leaving 8 bases not matched to a gene. The DNA for the CDR3 is TGTGCCAGCAATGCGGGACAGACAATGAACACTGAAGCTTTCTTT. This encodes CASNAGQTMNTEAFF.

This clone has just a few counts. This sequence joins TRBV5-4 and TRBJ2-7; TRBD2 aligns across 7 bases. This CDR3 is built from 14 residues. Germline V gene data show CDR1 as SGHNT and CDR2 as YYREEE (reference sequence). The V segment lost 0 bases and the J segment 2 bases; nucleotides outside the gene matches: 2. This chain's CDR3 is CASSLGTSPYEQYF. CDR3 nucleotides: TGTGCCAGCAGCTTGGGGACTAGTCCCTACGAGCAGTACTTC. Combining the CDR3 with reference TRBV5-4 and TRBJ2-7 gives the whole variable domain ETGVTQSPTHLIKTRGQQVTLRCSSQSGHNTVSWYQQALGQGPQFIFQYYREEENGRGNFPPRFSGLQFPNYSSELNVNALELDDSALYLCASSLGTSPYEQYFGPGTRLTVT.

This clone appeared a few times. The CDR3 here is CASSPPAYEQYF. CDR3 sequence (DNA): TGCGCCAGCAGCCCCCCAGCCTACGAGCAGTACTTC. The J gene is TRBJ2-7, the V gene TRBV5-1, with unresolved D. Germline V lookup: CDR1 SGHRS, CDR2 YFSETQ. The CDR3 loop spans 12 amino acids. Trimming left V 4 bases short and J 2 bases short, with 7 bases between.

The genes are TRBV29-1 and TRBJ2-6; 9 bases map to TRBD1. The CDR3 spans 20 residues. Germline V gene data show CDR1 as SQVTM and CDR2 as ANQGSEA. In DNA form, the CDR3 reads TGCAAGGTCGTCCGGGACAGGGTTGAAGGAGCCAACTCTGGGGCCAACGTCCTGACTTTC. This sequence encodes CKVVRDRVEGANSGANVLTF.

The genes are TRBV6-8 and TRBJ2-5; 8 bases are shared with TRBD1. The CDR3 is made up of 13 amino acids. Losses at the gene ends were 6 bases for V and 5 bases for J; bases not matched to a gene: 5. Germline assignment: CDR1 MNHGY and CDR2 SAAAGT. In nucleotides, the CDR3 is TGTGCCAGCAGCCCGACAGGGGAGGAGACCCAGTACTTC. Translated, it gives CASSPTGEETQYF.

This clone appeared a single time. The rearrangement links TRBV7-9 to TRBJ1-1, with 7 bases identical to TRBD1. The CDR3 has 16 amino acids. From germline, CDR1 is SEHNR and CDR2 FQNEAQ (reference sequence). With 5 bases clipped from V and 1 base from J, the junction kept 10 bases outside the gene matches. For the CDR3, the DNA is TGTGCCAGCAGCGAGCGACAGGGACCTGAGAACACTGAAGCTTTCTTT. Translation gives CASSERQGPENTEAFF.

This chain uses TRBV11-2 with TRBJ2-3; 9 nucleotides match TRBD2. The CDR3 spans 17 residues. Germline-derived CDR1 and CDR2 are SGHAT and FQNNGV. J was trimmed by 6 bases and V by 6 bases; bases with no gene match: 16. CDR3 in amino acids: CASSPGGAGGPGDTQYF. CDR3 in DNA: TGTGCCAGCAGTCCAGGGGGAGCGGGAGGCCCAGGGGATACGCAGTATTTT.

A few counts support this clone. One end of the junction fails to match germline, which may point to a read error. The J gene is TRBJ2-7, the V gene TRBV7-2, with D possibly being TRBD2 (6 bases). The CDR3 length is 13 residues. The V gene's germline CDR1 is SGHTA and CDR2 FQGNSA. The CDR3 DNA is TGTGCCAGCAGCACGGGTACGGGGGTGGGTTTATGGTTC. Protein sequence: CASSTGTGVGLWF.

CDR3 sequence: CASSEGGALSYEQYF. The CDR3 DNA reads TGTGCCAGCAGTGAGGGAGGGGCCCTCTCCTACGAGCAGTACTTC. The chain couples TRBV6-1 to TRBJ2-5; 7 bases fit TRBD2. The better agreement between TRBJ2-7 and the DNA end casts doubt on the J call. Looked up from germline, CDR1 is MNHNS and CDR2 is SASEGT. The CDR3 is made up of 15 amino acids.

V is TRBV9 and J is TRBJ1-1; 9 positions match TRBD1. V lost 4 bases and J lost 5; bases outside the gene matches: 9. The CDR3 has 15 amino acids. Germline values: CDR1 SGDLS, CDR2 YYNGEE. CDR3 in DNA: TGTGCCAGCAGCCCCCAAGGGACAGGGAGGACTGAAGCTTTCTTT. This sequence encodes CASSPQGTGRTEAFF.

This clone was picked up a small number of times. The chain couples TRBV2 to TRBJ2-3; D not certain. The V and J ends lost 8 bases and 2 bases respectively, with 14 bases between them. In germline, CDR1 is SNHLY, CDR2 FYNNEI. The CDR3 loop spans 14 amino acids. The CDR3 protein is CASHPQRFTDTQYF. Here the CDR3 DNA reads TGTGCCAGCCACCCCCAGCGCTTCACAGATACGCAGTATTTT. The full variable domain, its missing parts supplied by reference TRBV2 and TRBJ2-3, is EPEVTQTPSHQVTQMGQEVILRCVPISNHLYFYWYRQILGQKVEFLVSFYNNEISEKSEIFDDQFSVERPDGSNFTLKIRSTKLEDSAMYFCASHPQRFTDTQYFGPGTRLTVL.

The chain uses TRBV20-1 and TRBJ1-1; D is undetermined. Trimming took off 6 bases at V and 4 bases at J, with 9 bases between the two ends. The CDR3 runs 11 residues. Per the germline V gene, CDR1 is DFQATT and CDR2 is SNEGSKA (reference sequence). Here the CDR3 DNA reads TGCAGTGCAGATCCGGGCACTGAAGCTTTCTTT. The encoded protein is CSADPGTEAFF.

Only one count was recorded for this clone. The chain has TRBV15 and TRBJ1-4; D is unclear. Trimming removed 0 bases from V and 8 bases from J, with 4 bases in between. The CDR3 has 12 residues. Germline-derived CDR1 and CDR2 are LNHNV and YYDKDF (reference sequence). CDR3 nucleotide sequence: TGTGCCACCAGCAGAGATATGGAAAAACTGTTTTTT. This translates into CATSRDMEKLFF.

This sequence joins TRBV2 and TRBJ1-4; D not certain. From germline, CDR1 is SNHLY and CDR2 FYNNEI. Deletions cut 7 bases from V and 2 bases from J, with 14 bases between. The CDR3 totals 15 residues. The CDR3 is CASMTRTRTNEKLFF. The CDR3 DNA follows: TGTGCCAGCATGACTCGCACCCGGACTAATGAAAAACTGTTTTTT. The full variable domain, its missing parts supplied by reference TRBV2 and TRBJ1-4, is EPEVTQTPSHQVTQMGQEVILRCVPISNHLYFYWYRQILGQKVEFLVSFYNNEISEKSEIFDDQFSVERPDGSNFTLKIRSTKLEDSAMYFCASMTRTRTNEKLFFGSGTQLSVL.